This TCR beta chain is drawn from a study of blood T cell repertoires in COVID-19. Background on the study: Sites in the United States, Italy and Spain provided acute and convalescent COVID-19 samples. Nucleic acid was either cDNA or gDNA, and it came from T cells, B-cell-depleted T cells, or PBMCs.

This clone was recorded only once. Trimming took 3 bases from V and 2 from J, leaving 7 bases between them. The CDR3 loop spans 12 amino acids. CDR1 and CDR2 (germline): SQVTM, ANQGSEA. Original methodology: From reference gene primer amplification, estimates of nucleated cell counts were derived. The method was immunoSEQ multiplex PCR; TCRdb's version includes in-frame clones alone and lacks a portion of them. V and J calls and clone size are given by that table; D and trimming were obtained from the DNA. The table records about 250,000 clones, approximately 84% of them present only once. The sequence came from a man in his fifties with acute or convalescent COVID-19. The sample consisted of peripheral blood. J is TRBJ2-5 and V is TRBV29-1; D not resolved. CDR3 DNA sequence: TGCAGCGTTGACGGCGGACAAGAGACCCAGTACTTC. Amino acid sequence: CSVDGGQETQYF.